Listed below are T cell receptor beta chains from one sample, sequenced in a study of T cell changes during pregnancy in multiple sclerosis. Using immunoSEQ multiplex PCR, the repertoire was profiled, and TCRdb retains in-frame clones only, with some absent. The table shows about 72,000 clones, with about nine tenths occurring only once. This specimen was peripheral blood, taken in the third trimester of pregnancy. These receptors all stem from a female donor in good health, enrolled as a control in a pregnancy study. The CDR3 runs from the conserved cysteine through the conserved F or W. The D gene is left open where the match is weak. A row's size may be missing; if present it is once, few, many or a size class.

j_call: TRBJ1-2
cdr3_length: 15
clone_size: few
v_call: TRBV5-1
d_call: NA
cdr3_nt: TGCGCCAGCAGCTTTCAGGGGCTGGGTAACTATGGCTACACCTTC
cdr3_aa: CASSFQGLGNYGYTF

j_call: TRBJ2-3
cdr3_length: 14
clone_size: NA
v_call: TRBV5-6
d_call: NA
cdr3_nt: TGTGCCAGCAGCCTCCGGGACAACCAGAATACGCAGTATTTT
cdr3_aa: CASSLRDNQNTQYF

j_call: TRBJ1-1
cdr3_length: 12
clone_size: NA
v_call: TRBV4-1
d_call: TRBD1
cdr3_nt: TGCGCCAGCAGCCGGACAGGAGCTGAAGCTTTCTTT
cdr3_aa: CASSRTGAEAFF

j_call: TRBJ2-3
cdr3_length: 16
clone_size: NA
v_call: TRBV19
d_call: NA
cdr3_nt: TGTGCCAGTAGTGGTGGACTTTTCTCTAGCACAGATACGCAGTATTTT
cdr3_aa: CASSGGLFSSTDTQYF

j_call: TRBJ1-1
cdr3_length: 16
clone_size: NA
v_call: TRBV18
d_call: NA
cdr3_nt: TGTGCCAGCTCACCATCAGTAAATCAGGGGCACACTGAAGCTTTCTTT
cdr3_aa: CASSPSVNQGHTEAFF

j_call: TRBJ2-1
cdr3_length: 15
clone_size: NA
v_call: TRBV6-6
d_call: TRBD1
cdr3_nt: TGTGCCAGCAGTTACCGTACAGGGGGCGGGAATGAGCAGTTCTTC
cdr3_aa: CASSYRTGGGNEQFF

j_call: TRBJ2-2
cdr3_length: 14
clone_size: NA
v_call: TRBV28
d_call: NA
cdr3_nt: TGTGCCAGCACGAAGCGGGTGAACACCGGGGAGCTGTTTTTT
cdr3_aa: CASTKRVNTGELFF

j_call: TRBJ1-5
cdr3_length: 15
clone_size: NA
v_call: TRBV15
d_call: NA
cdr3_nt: TGTGCCACCAGCAGAGATCGACAGCTATATCAGCCCCAGCATTTT
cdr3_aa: CATSRDRQLYQPQHF

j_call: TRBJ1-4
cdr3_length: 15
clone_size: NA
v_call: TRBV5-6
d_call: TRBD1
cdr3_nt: TGTGCCAGCAGCTTGACAGGGGGACGGAATGAAAAACTGTTTTTT
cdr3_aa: CASSLTGGRNEKLFF

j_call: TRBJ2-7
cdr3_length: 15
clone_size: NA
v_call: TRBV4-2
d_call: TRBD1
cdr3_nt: TGTGCCAGCAGCCAAGAGGACAGGGGGGACCACGAGCAGTACTTC
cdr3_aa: CASSQEDRGDHEQYF

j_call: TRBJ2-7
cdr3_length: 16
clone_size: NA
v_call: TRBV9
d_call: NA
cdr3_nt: TGTGCCAGCAGCGTAGCAGGAGGGGGCGCTTCAAGAGAGCAGTACTTC
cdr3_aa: CASSVAGGGASREQYF

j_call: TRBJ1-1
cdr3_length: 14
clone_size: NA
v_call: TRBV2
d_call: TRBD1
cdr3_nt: TGTGCCAGCAAGACCGAGACAGGGCGGACTGAAGCTTTCTTT
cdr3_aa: CASKTETGRTEAFF

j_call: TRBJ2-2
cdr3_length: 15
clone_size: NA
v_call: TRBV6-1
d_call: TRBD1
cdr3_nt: TGTGCCAGCAACGCCGGGACAGGGGGGTTCGGGGAGCTGTTTTTT
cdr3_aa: CASNAGTGGFGELFF

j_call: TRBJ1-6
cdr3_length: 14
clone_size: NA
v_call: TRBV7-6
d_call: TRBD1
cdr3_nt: TGTGCCAGCAGGAGACAGGGGGCCAATTCACCCCTCCACTTT
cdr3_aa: CASRRQGANSPLHF

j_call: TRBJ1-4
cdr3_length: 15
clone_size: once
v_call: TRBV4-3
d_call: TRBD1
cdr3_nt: TGCGCCAGCAGCCCGGGACAGGGTGGGTGGTCAGGACTGTTTTTT
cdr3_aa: CASSPGQGGWSGLFF